This T cell receptor beta chain originates from a study of CXCR3-negative and CXCR3-positive naive CD8 T cells. All TRB cDNA libraries came from 5' RACE performed with UMI labels. TCRdb reprocessed the 5' RACE reads and keeps a single row for each CDR3 protein, giving no DNA. The sample table includes over 70,000 distinct CDR3 sequences. CDR1 is DFQATT and CDR2 is SNEGSKA in the germline V gene (reference sequence). The CDR3 loop spans 13 amino acids. This chain uses TRBV20-1 with TRBJ2-7; TCRdb designates TRBD1, a call that cannot be tested without DNA. Sequencing was done on a sample of naive CXCR3- CD8+ T cells from blood. Subset of the sample: CD45RO-CCR7+CD27+CD95- naive CD8+ T cells lacking CXCR3 (TNR3-). The sequence came from a human donor in good health. Some clones in this sample may be carry-over from other donors' samples. CDR3 loop: CSASDRAAYEQYF.